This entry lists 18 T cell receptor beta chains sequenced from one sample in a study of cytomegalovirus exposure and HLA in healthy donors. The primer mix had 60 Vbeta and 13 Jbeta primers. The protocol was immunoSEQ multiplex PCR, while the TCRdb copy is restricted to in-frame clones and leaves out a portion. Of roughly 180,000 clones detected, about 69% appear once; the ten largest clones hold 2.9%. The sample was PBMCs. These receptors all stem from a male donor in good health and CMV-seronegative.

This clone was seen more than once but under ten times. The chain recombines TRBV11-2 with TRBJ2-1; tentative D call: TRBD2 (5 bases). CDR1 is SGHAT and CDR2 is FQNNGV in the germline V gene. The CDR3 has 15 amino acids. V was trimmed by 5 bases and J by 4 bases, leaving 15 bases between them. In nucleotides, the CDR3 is TGTGCCAGCAGCCTTGGACTGGAACTTTACAATGAGCAGTTCTTC. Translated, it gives CASSLGLELYNEQFF.

The CDR3 is CASSGTTGQPQHF. The CDR3 region has the DNA TGTGCCAGCAGTGGAACGACCGGGCAGCCCCAGCATTTT. The chain has TRBV6-1 and TRBJ1-5; unclear D gene. CDR3 length equals 13 residues. Trimming left V 4 bases short and J 7 bases short, with 11 bases between. In germline, CDR1 is MNHNS, CDR2 SASEGT.

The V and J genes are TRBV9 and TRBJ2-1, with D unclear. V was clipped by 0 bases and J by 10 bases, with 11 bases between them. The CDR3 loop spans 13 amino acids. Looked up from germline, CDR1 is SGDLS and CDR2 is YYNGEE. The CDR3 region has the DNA TGTGCCAGCAGCGTAGCTACAAGGAGCGAGCAGTTCTTC. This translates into CASSVATRSEQFF.

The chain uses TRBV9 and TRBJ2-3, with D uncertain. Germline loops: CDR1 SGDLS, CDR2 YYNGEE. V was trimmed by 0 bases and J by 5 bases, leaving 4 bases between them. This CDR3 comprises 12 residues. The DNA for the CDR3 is TGTGCCAGCAGCGTAGCCCTAGATACGCAGTATTTT. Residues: CASSVALDTQYF.

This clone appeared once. CDR3 in amino acids: CASSSKIIRPNQPQHF. CDR3 DNA sequence: TGTGCCAGTAGTAGTAAAATAATCAGGCCAAATCAGCCCCAGCATTTT. This chain uses TRBV19 with TRBJ1-5; D unclear. Per germline, CDR1 LNHDA and CDR2 SQIVND (reference sequence). The length of the CDR3 is 16 residues. V was shortened by 4 bases and J by 4 bases, with 17 bases between the two germline ends.

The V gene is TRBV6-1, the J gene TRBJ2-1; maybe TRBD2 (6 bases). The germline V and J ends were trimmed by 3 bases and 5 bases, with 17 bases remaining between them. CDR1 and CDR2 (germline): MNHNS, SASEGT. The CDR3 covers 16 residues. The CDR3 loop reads CASSDGTGTRDNEQFF. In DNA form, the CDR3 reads TGTGCCAGCAGTGACGGAACCGGGACTCGAGACAATGAGCAGTTCTTC.

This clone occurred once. CDR3 DNA sequence: TGTGCCAGCAGTTATCATCCGGGTCTCTACGAGCAGTACTTC. Protein sequence: CASSYHPGLYEQYF. The rearrangement uses TRBV6-1 and TRBJ2-7; D not certain. There are 14 residues in the CDR3. V was shortened by 5 bases and J by 3 bases, with 14 bases between the two germline ends. CDR1 and CDR2 from the germline V gene are MNHNS and SASEGT.

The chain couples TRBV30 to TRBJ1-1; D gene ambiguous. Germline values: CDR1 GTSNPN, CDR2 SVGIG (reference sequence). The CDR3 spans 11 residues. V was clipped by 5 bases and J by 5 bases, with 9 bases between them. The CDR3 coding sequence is TGTGCCTGGGGCCTAGGAACTGAAGCTTTCTTT. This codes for CAWGLGTEAFF.

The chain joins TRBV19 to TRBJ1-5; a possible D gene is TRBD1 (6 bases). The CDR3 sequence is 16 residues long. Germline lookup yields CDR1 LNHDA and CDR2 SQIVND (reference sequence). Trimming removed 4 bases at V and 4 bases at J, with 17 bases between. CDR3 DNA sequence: TGTGCCAGTAGTACCAATGGGGGACACCATAATCAGCCCCAGCATTTT. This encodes CASSTNGGHHNQPQHF.

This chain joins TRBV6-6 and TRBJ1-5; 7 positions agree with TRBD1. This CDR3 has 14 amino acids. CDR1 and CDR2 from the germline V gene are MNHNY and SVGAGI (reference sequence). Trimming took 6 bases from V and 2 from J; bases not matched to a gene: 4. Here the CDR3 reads CASSPTGRNQPQHF. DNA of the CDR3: TGTGCCAGCAGCCCGACAGGGCGCAATCAGCCCCAGCATTTT.

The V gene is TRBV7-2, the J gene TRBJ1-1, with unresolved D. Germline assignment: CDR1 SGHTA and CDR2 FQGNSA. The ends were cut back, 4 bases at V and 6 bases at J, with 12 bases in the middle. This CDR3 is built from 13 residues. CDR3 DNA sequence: TGTGCCAGCAGCTCTGGGCCAGACGCTGAAGCTTTCTTT. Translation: CASSSGPDAEAFF.

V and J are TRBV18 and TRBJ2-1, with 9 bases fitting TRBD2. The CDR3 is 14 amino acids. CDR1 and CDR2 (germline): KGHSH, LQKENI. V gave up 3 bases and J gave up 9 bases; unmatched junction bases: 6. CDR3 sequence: CASSPAGGPREQFF. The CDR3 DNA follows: TGTGCCAGCTCACCGGCGGGGGGGCCACGTGAGCAGTTCTTC.

The CDR3 bases are TGTGCCGCTCCATGGTGGGGGGTCGGTTACGAGCAGTACTTC. Amino acids: CAAPWWGVGYEQYF. V and J are TRBV6-5 and TRBJ2-7, with TRBD2 as a possible D gene (6 bases). Germline V gene sequence: CDR1 MNHEY, CDR2 SVGAGI. The CDR3 covers 14 residues. Deletions cut 11 bases from V and 4 bases from J, with 21 bases between.

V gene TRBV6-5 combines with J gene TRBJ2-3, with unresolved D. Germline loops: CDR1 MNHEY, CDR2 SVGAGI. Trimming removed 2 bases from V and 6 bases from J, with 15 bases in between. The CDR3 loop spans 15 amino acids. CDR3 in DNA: TGTGCCAGCAGTTACAGTGGCCGCCAACAGGATACGCAGTATTTT. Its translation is CASSYSGRQQDTQYF.

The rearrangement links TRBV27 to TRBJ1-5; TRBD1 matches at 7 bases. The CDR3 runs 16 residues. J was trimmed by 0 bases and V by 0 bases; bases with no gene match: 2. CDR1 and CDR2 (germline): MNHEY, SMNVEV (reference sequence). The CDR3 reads CASSLSGGYSNQPQHF. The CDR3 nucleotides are TGTGCCAGCAGTTTATCAGGGGGCTATAGCAATCAGCCCCAGCATTTT.

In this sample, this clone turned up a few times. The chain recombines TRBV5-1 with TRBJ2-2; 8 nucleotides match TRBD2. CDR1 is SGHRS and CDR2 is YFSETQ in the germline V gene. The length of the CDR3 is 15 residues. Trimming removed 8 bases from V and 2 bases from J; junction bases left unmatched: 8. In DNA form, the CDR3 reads TGCGCCAGTACGCTAAGCGGGGGCAACACCGGGGAGCTGTTTTTT. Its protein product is CASTLSGGNTGELFF. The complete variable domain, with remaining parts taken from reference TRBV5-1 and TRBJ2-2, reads KAGVTQTPRYLIKTRGQQVTLSCSPISGHRSVSWYQQTPGQGLQFLFEYFSETQRNKGNFPGRFSGRQFSNSRSEMNVSTLELGDSALYLCASTLSGGNTGELFFGEGSRLTVL.

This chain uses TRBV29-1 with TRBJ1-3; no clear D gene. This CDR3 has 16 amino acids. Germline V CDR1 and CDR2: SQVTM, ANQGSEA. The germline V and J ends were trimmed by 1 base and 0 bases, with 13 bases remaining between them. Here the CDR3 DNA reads TGCAGCGTTGAAGTAGCGGGTGCCAGCTCTGGAAACACCATATATTTT. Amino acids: CSVEVAGASSGNTIYF.

The CDR3 region has the DNA TGTGCGTCGGGGGGCAGGAGCACTGAAGCTTTCTTT. Its protein product is CASGGRSTEAFF. The chain is built from TRBV30 and TRBJ1-1, with D perhaps matching TRBD1 (6 bases). CDR3 length: 12 residues. CDR1 GTSNPN and CDR2 SVGIG come from the germline V gene (reference sequence).